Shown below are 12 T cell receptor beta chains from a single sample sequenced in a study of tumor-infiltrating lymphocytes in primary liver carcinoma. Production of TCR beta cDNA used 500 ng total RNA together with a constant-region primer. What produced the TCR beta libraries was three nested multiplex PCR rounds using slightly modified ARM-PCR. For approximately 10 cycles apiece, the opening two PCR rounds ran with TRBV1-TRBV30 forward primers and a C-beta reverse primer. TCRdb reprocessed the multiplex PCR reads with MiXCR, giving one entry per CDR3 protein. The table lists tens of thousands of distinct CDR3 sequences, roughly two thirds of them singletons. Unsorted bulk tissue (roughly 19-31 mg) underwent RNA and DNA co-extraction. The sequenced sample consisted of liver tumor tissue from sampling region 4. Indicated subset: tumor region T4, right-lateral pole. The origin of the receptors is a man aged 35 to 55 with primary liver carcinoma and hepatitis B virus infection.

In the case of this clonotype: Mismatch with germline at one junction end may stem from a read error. The CDR3 sequence: CASSQENNEKFF. Written as DNA, the CDR3 is TGCGCCAGTAGCCAAGAAAACAATGAGAAGTTCTTC. The rearrangement uses TRBV4-1 and TRBJ2-1; unclear D gene. The CDR3 sequence is 12 residues long. Per germline, CDR1 MGHRA and CDR2 YSYEKL.

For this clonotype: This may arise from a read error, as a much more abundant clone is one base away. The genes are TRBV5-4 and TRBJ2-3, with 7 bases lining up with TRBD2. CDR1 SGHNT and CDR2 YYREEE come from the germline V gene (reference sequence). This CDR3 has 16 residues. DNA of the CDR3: TGTGCCATCAGCTTGGCCGGAGGCGGGAGTCCAGATACGCAGTATTTT. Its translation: CAISLAGGGSPDTQYF. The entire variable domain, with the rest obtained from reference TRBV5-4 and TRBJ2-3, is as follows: ETGVTQSPTHLIKTRGQQVTLRCSSQSGHNTVSWYQQALGQGPQFIFQYYREEENGRGNFPPRFSGLQFPNYSSELNVNALELDDSALYLCAISLAGGGSPDTQYFGPGTRLTVL.

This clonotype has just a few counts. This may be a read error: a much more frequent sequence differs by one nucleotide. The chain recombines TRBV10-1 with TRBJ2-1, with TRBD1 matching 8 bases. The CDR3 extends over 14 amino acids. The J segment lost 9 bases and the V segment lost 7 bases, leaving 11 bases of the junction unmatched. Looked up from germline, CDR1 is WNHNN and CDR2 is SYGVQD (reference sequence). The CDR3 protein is CASNAGPGTGEQFF. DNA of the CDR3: TGCGCCAGCAACGCCGGACCGGGGACAGGTGAGCAGTTCTTC.

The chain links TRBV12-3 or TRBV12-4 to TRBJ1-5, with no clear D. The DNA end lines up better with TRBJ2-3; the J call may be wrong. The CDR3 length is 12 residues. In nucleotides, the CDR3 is TGTGCCAGCAGTACCACTCAGGAGCCCCAGTATTTT. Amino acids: CASSTTQEPQYF.

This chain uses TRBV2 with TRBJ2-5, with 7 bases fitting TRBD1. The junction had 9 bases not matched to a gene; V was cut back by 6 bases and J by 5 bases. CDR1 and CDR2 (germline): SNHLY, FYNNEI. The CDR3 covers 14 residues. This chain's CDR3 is CASSSFTGDETQYF. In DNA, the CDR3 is TGTGCCAGCAGCTCCTTCACAGGGGACGAGACCCAGTACTTC.

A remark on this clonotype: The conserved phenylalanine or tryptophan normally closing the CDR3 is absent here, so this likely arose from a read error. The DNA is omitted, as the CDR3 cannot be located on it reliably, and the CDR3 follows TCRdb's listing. CDR3 in amino acids: CSATDSVNYGFTL. The chain recombines TRBV20-1 with TRBJ1-2; TRBD1 was called by the table and not checked on the DNA. CDR1 DFQATT and CDR2 SNEGSKA come from the germline V gene (reference sequence). With termini counted, the CDR3 has 13 amino acids.

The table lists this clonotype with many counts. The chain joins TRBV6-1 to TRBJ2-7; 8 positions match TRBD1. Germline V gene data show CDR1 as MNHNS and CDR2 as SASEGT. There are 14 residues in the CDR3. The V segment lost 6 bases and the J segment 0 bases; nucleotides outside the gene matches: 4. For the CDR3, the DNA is TGTGCCAGCAGACCGGACAGGGCCTCCTACGAGCAGTACTTC. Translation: CASRPDRASYEQYF.

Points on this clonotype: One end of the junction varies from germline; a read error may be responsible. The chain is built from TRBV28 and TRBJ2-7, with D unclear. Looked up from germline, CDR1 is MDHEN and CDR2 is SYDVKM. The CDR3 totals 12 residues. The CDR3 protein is CASRDFNYGQYF. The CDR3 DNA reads TGTGCCAGCCGTGACTTTAACTACGGGCAGTACTTC.

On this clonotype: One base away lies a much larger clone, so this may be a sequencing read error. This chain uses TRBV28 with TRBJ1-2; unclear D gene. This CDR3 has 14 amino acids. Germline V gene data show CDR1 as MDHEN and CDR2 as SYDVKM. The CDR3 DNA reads TGTGCCAGCAGTTTAGGCCAATGGTCCTATGACTACACCTTC. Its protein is CASSLGQWSYDYTF.

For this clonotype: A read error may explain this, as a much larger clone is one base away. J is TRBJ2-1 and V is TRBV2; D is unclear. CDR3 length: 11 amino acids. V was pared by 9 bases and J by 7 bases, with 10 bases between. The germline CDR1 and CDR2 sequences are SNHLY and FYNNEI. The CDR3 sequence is CASTNWNEQFF. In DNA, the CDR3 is TGTGCCAGTACCAACTGGAATGAGCAGTTCTTC.

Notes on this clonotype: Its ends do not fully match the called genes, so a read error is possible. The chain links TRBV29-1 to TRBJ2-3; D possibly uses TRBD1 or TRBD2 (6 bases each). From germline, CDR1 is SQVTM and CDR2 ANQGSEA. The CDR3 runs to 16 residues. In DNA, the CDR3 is TGCAGCATTGAAGGGGGTACGGCGGGAAACATGGATACGCAGTATTTT. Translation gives CSIEGGTAGNMDTQYF.

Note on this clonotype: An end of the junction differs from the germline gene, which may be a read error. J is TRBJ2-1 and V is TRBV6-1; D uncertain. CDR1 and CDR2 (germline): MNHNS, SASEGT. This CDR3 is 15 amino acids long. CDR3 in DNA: TGTGCCGGCAGTGGTCTTGCGCCATTTAACAATGAGCAGTTCTTC. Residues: CAGSGLAPFNNEQFF.